These 10 T cell receptor beta chains were all obtained from the same sample, sequenced in a study of blood T cells in healthy people across ages. Alongside a J-beta primer mix, a sample-barcoded 5' primer served in a second PCR lasting 7 to 11 cycles. TCRdb itself ran the 5' RACE reads through MiXCR, one entry per CDR3 protein. The sample lists about 560,000 distinct CDR3 sequences, around a quarter seen once, with 3% to 4.5% in the top ten. These data were likewise used in another study, on T cells of mothers and their children.

The sequenced material came from blood. The source of these receptors is a boy aged 2 to 10 in good health.

V gene TRBV3-1 combines with J gene TRBJ1-3; a weak D match, TRBD1 (6 bases). Trimming left V 4 bases short and J 2 bases short, with 9 bases between. Looked up from germline, CDR1 is LGHDT and CDR2 is YNNKEL (reference sequence). The CDR3 contains 14 residues. CDR3 nucleotide sequence: TGTGCCAGCAGCCCACAGGGCACTGGAAACACCATATATTTT. This encodes CASSPQGTGNTIYF.

This clonotype was observed a handful of times. The CDR3 nucleotides are TGTGCCATCAGCCGGGACGGGAACACTGAAGCTTTCTTT. Protein product: CAISRDGNTEAFF. The rearrangement joins TRBV10-3 to TRBJ1-1; possible D gene TRBD1, 5 bases. CDR3 size: 13 residues. CDR1 and CDR2 from the germline V gene are ENHRY and SYGVKD. Trimming took off 6 bases at V and 1 base at J, with 9 bases between the two ends.

In its sample, this clonotype was seen a few times. The chain joins TRBV7-9 to TRBJ2-1, with D uncertain. The CDR3 totals 12 residues. Germline V CDR1 and CDR2: SEHNR, FQNEAQ (reference sequence). The V end was cut by 6 bases, the J end by 1 base, with 4 bases between. CDR3 sequence reads: CASRISYNEQFF. In nucleotides, the CDR3 is TGTGCCAGCAGGATATCCTACAATGAGCAGTTCTTC.

This clonotype was seen only a few times. This sequence joins TRBV10-3 and TRBJ1-1, with D uncertain. CDR3 size: 12 residues. Germline V gene data show CDR1 as ENHRY and CDR2 as SYGVKD. V lost 2 bases to trimming and J lost 1 base, with 2 bases between them. The CDR3 loop reads CAISEQNTEAFF. The CDR3 DNA reads as TGTGCCATCAGTGAGCAGAACACTGAAGCTTTCTTT.

This clonotype was found a few times. V and J are TRBV7-9 and TRBJ2-1; D might be TRBD1 (5 bases). This CDR3 spans 13 amino acids. V lost 4 bases, J lost 6 bases, and 10 bases lay in between. Germline CDR1 and CDR2: SEHNR and FQNEAQ (reference sequence). The CDR3 reads CASSSTDPNEQFF. For the CDR3, the DNA is TGTGCCAGCAGCTCGACAGATCCCAATGAGCAGTTCTTC. The full variable domain, in which reference TRBV7-9 and TRBJ2-1 provide the parts outside the CDR3, is DTGVSQNPRHKITKRGQNVTFRCDPISEHNRLYWYRQTLGQGPEFLTYFQNEAQLEKSRLLSDRFSAERPKGSFSTLEIQRTEQGDSAMYLCASSSTDPNEQFFGPGTRLTVL.

Only a few counts were recorded for this clonotype. V is TRBV18 and J is TRBJ2-6; D perhaps matches TRBD2 (5 bases). Trimming removed 0 bases from V and 2 bases from J, with 11 bases in between. This CDR3 has 17 amino acids. The germline V gene has CDR1 KGHSH and CDR2 LQKENI. In DNA form, the CDR3 reads TGTGCCAGCTCACCACCGGTGGGAGCAGCTGGGGCCAACGTCCTGACTTTC. The encoded protein is CASSPPVGAAGANVLTF.

The chain recombines TRBV9 with TRBJ1-2; no reliable D call. Germline V gene data show CDR1 as SGDLS and CDR2 as YYNGEE. The length of the CDR3 is 14 residues. The ends were cut back, 3 bases at V and 3 bases at J, with 12 bases in the middle. CDR3 residues: CASSAWGTDYGYTF. The CDR3 nucleotides are TGTGCCAGCAGCGCGTGGGGTACGGACTATGGCTACACCTTC.

Comment on this clonotype: One end of the junction is discordant with germline, which a read error may explain. V usage is TRBV25-1 and J usage is TRBJ2-1; TRBD2 matches 7 bases. In germline, CDR1 is MGHDK, CDR2 SYGVNS. This CDR3 spans 11 amino acids. The CDR3 region has the DNA TGTGCCAGCAGTGAAGGCAGGGACTACTGCTTC. Protein: CASSEGRDYCF.

This clonotype was counted only a few times. V and J are TRBV6-5 and TRBJ2-5, with 13 bases aligning to TRBD2. This CDR3 spans 15 amino acids. Germline V gives CDR1 MNHEY, CDR2 SVGAGI. V lost 2 bases, J lost 11 bases, and 8 bases stayed unmatched. CDR3 amino acids: CASSYQLAGGSEQYF. DNA for the CDR3: TGTGCCAGCAGTTACCAACTAGCGGGGGGGTCGGAGCAGTACTTC.

This clonotype was seen many times. The V call is TRBV6-1, the J call TRBJ2-2; 8 bases line up with TRBD2. This CDR3 is 15 amino acids long. Germline values: CDR1 MNHNS, CDR2 SASEGT. Unmatched junction bases numbered 3, after V lost 2 bases and J lost 4 bases. Here the CDR3 reads CASSESSGSTGELFF. The CDR3 bases are TGTGCCAGCAGTGAAAGCAGCGGGAGCACCGGGGAGCTGTTTTTT.